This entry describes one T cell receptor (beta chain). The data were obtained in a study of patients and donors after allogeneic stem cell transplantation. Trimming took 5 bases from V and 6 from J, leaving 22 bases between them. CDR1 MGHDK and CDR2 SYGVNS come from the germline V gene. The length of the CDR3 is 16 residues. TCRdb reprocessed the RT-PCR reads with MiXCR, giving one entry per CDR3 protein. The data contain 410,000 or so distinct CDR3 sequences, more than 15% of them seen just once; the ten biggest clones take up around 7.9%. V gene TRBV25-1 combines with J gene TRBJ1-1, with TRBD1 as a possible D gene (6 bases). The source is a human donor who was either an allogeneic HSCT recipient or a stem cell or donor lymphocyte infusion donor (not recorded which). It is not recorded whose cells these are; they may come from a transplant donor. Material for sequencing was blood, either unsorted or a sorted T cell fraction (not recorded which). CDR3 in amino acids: CASSLPRTVGSAEAFF. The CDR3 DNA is TGTGCCAGCAGTCTCCCTCGGACAGTGGGCAGTGCTGAAGCTTTCTTT. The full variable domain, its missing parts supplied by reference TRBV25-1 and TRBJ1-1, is EADIYQTPRYLVIGTGKKITLECSQTMGHDKMYWYQQDPGMELHLIHYSYGVNSTEKGDLSSESTVSRIRTEHFPLTLESARPSHTSQYLCASSLPRTVGSAEAFFGQGTRLTVV.